This T cell receptor beta chain originates from a study of shared clonotypes between healthy human individuals. Study at large: CD8 memory received one plate per donor, CD8 naive two, CD4 memory three and CD4 naive three.

V was pared by 2 bases and J by 3 bases, with 12 bases between. Germline V lookup: CDR1 SGHRS, CDR2 YFSETQ. The CDR3 spans 14 residues. Template for every sorted-subset replicate PCR totaled about 0.2 ug DNA, around 33,000 T cell genomes. Profiled with immunoSEQ multiplex PCR; TCRdb holds only in-frame clones, not every one. The sample lists millions of clones; around 95% were seen once. The investigators split CD4+ cells into a CD45RA+ naive subset and a CD45RA-negative memory subset. General study findings and limits: Approximately 4.6% of naive CD4 clonotypes were common to a handful of donors.

As concerns this clone: What it recognizes is unknown.

This receptor was obtained from a young man in good health. V is TRBV5-1 and J is TRBJ2-7; possible D gene TRBD2, 6 bases. Input material: naive CD4+ T cells sorted from blood. This sample's subset: CD45RA+ positively selected. CDR3 coding DNA: TGCGCCAGCAGCTTTGGGCAGGAGGGCTACGAGCAGTACTTC. The encoded protein is CASSFGQEGYEQYF.